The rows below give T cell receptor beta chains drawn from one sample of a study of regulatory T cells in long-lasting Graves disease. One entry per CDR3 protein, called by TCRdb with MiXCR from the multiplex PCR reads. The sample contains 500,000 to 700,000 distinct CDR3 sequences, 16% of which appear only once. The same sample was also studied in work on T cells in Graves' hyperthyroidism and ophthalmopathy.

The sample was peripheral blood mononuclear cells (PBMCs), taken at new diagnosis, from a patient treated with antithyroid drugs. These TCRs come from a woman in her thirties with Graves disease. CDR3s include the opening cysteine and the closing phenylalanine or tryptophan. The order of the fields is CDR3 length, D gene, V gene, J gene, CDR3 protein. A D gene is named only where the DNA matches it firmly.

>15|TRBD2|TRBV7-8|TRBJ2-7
CASSPRTSGPYEQYF
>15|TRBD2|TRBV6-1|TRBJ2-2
CASIQAGGRTGELFF
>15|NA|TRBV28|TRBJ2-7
CASSIGRGRSYEQYF
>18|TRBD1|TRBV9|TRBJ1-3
CASSGEGQGLSSGNTIYF
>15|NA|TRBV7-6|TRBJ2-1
CASSLIKTPYNEQFF
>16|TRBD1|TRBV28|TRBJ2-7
CASSYHPGQGSYEQYF
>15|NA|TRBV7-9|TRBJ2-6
CASSVYGVGANVLTF
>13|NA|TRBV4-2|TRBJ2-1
CASSQGSSDEQFF
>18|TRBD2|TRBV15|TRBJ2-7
CATSRDNPTSGRAEEQYF
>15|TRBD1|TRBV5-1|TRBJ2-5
CASSKDRGREETQYF
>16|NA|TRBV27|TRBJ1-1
CASSDIGRGPTTEAFF
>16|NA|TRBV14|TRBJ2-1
CASSPQGLVSYNEQFF
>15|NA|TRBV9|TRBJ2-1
CASSVVGKLYNEQFF
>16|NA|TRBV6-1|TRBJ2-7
CALLVLPPFGSYEQYF
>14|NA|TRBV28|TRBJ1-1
CASSTWHRVPEAFF
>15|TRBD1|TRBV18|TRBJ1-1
CASSPLTGWNTEAFF
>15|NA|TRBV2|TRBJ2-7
CASTTRGVRSYEQYF
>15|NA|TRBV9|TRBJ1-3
CASSVGTEGINTIYF
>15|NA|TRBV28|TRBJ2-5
CASSLTREIQETQYF
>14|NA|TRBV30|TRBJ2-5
CAWSPPVEGLGEYF
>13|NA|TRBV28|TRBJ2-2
CASSFVRTGELFF
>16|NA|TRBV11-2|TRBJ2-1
CASSFGVGHGGNEQFF
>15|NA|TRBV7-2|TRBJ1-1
CASSLVGQVNTKAFF
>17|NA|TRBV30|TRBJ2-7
CAWRTGAGRSGGGEQYF
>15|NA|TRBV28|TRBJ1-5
CASSFHGGEGQPQHF
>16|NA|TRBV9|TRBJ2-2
CASRESGTPNTGELFF
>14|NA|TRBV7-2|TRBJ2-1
CASSFGGDYNEQFF
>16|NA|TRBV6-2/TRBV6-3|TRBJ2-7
CASSYGPGSPSYEQYF
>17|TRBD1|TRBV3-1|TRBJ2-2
CASSLDRAYYKAGELFF
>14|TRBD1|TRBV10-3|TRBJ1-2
CAISVDRGSYGYTF
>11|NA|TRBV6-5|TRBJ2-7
CASSSYNEQYF
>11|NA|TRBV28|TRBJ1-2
CASSFFDGYTF
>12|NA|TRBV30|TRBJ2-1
CAWSVGSGEQFF